A single sample is the source of the 10 T cell receptor beta chains below, sequenced in a study of T cell responses to AZD1222 COVID-19 vaccine. The repertoire was sequenced with immunoSEQ multiplex PCR; TCRdb's copy has only in-frame clones and lacks some. Among over 120,000 clones listed, over 75% were seen once. The sample in question was peripheral blood, obtained 28 days after the second dose of the MenACWY control vaccine. The receptor source for this set is an adult who received the MenACWY meningococcal vaccine as a control.

This clone was observed a few times. The chain combines TRBV10-3 with TRBJ2-7, with 10 bases matching TRBD2. In germline, CDR1 is ENHRY, CDR2 SYGVKD. Germline trimming cut 4 bases from V and 5 bases from J; bases unmatched to any gene: 2. The CDR3 sequence is 13 residues long. In DNA form, the CDR3 reads TGTGCCATCAGTGCTAGCGGGAGTAACGAGCAGTACTTC. This translates into CAISASGSNEQYF.

This chain links TRBV2 with TRBJ1-4; no firm D call. V lost 6 bases and J 5 bases, leaving 7 bases between the germline ends. CDR1 is SNHLY, CDR2 FYNNEI, per germline. CDR3 length: 12 residues. CDR3 coding DNA: TGTGCCAGCAGGGATTACAATGAAAAACTGTTTTTT. Amino acids: CASRDYNEKLFF. The whole variable domain, remainder taken from reference TRBV2 and TRBJ1-4, is EPEVTQTPSHQVTQMGQEVILRCVPISNHLYFYWYRQILGQKVEFLVSFYNNEISEKSEIFDDQFSVERPDGSNFTLKIRSTKLEDSAMYFCASRDYNEKLFFGSGTQLSVL.

This clone came up a few times. The chain joins TRBV21-1 to TRBJ1-1; the table's TRBD1 call for D was not verified on the DNA. TRBV21-1 is termed a pseudogene. The CDR3 is 14 residues long. The CDR3 DNA follows: TGTGCCAGCAGCCCAACCAGGGAGAACACTGAAGCTTTCTTT. Translation gives CASSPTRENTEAFF.

V is TRBV4-3 and J is TRBJ1-2; D remains ambiguous. The CDR3 has 13 residues. Trimming took 0 bases from V and 9 from J, leaving 11 bases between them. Germline loops: CDR1 LGHNA, CDR2 YSLEER. This CDR3 is CASSQDRIGRYTF. The CDR3 bases are TGCGCCAGCAGCCAAGATCGGATAGGACGCTACACCTTC.

The V and J genes are TRBV9 and TRBJ1-2; 8 bases fit TRBD1. The CDR3 sequence is 13 residues long. Germline loops: CDR1 SGDLS, CDR2 YYNGEE. J gave up 6 bases and V 5 bases, and 6 bases lay outside the gene matches. The CDR3 DNA is TGTGCCAGCAGGGCGACAGGGGCCCATGGCTACACCTTC. Protein sequence: CASRATGAHGYTF.

The J gene is TRBJ1-5, the V gene TRBV12-3 or TRBV12-4; the match to TRBD1 covers 8 bases. CDR3 length equals 12 residues. The V gene end was trimmed by 6 bases and the J gene end by 7 bases; junction bases not matched to a gene: 2. CDR3 sequence reads: CASRDRVQPQHF. CDR3 in DNA: TGTGCCAGCAGGGACAGGGTACAGCCCCAGCATTTT.

This chain links TRBV10-2 with TRBJ2-1, with a possible D match to TRBD2 (6 bases). The germline gives CDR1 WSHSY, CDR2 SAAADI. Trimming took off 3 bases at V and 3 bases at J, with 18 bases between the two ends. The CDR3 is 17 amino acids. CDR3 protein: CASSDPLGRRRYNEQFF. The CDR3 DNA reads as TGCGCCAGCAGTGACCCATTGGGGAGGAGGCGCTACAATGAGCAGTTCTTC.

This rearrangement joins TRBV4-1 to TRBJ2-1; 10 bases align to TRBD2. The CDR3 covers 16 residues. CDR1 and CDR2 (germline): MGHRA, YSYEKL. Unmatched junction bases numbered 4, after V lost 3 bases and J lost 2 bases. The CDR3 sequence: CASSQPSGSTYNEQFF. The CDR3 nucleotides read TGCGCCAGCAGCCAGCCTAGCGGGAGCACCTACAATGAGCAGTTCTTC.

The rearrangement uses TRBV5-5 and TRBJ2-3; TRBD2 matches at 8 bases. The V gene end was trimmed by 4 bases and the J gene end by 3 bases; junction bases not matched to a gene: 1. The germline V gene has CDR1 SGHKS and CDR2 YYEKEE (reference sequence). CDR3 length: 13 residues. Written as DNA, the CDR3 is TGTGCCAGCAGCGTAGCGGGAACAGATACGCAGTATTTT. Its protein product is CASSVAGTDTQYF.

This sequence joins TRBV10-3 and TRBJ2-7; no reliable D call. The germline V and J ends were trimmed by 10 bases and 6 bases, with 13 bases remaining between them. Germline CDR1 reads ENHRY; CDR2 reads SYGVKD. The CDR3 contains 11 residues. In DNA, the CDR3 is TGTGCCACTTCTAAGTTGGGCGAGCAGTACTTC. The encoded protein is CATSKLGEQYF.